Listed here are 24 T cell receptor beta chains from one sample, sequenced in a study of T-cell memory formation after mild COVID-19. TCRdb re-derived calls from the 5' RACE reads in MiXCR, one entry per CDR3 protein. Of 350,000 to 450,000 distinct CDR3 sequences in the sample, 20% were seen once. Sequencing was carried out using PBMCs or a T cell subset sorted from them (not recorded which). These receptors were collected from an adult woman who had mild COVID-19 (a few samples of this study predate the infection). Cell type and time point are not known.

CDR3 coding DNA: TGTGCCAGCAGTGACCGGGCCCTCCCGGTGGACATTCAGTACTTC. Translating it yields CASSDRALPVDIQYF. The rearrangement joins TRBV25-1 to TRBJ2-4; D remains unclear. The CDR3 has 15 residues. Germline CDR1 is MGHDK and CDR2 is SYGVNS. V lost 3 bases to trimming and J lost 8 bases, with 17 bases between them.

This clonotype was observed a handful of times. The chain recombines TRBV3-1 with TRBJ2-7; 9 nucleotides agree with TRBD1. This CDR3 has 14 residues. Germline assignment: CDR1 LGHDT and CDR2 YNNKEL (reference sequence). The V gene end was trimmed by 4 bases and the J gene end by 4 bases; junction bases not matched to a gene: 5. The CDR3 reads CASSPTGGLYEQYF. The DNA for the CDR3 is TGTGCCAGCAGCCCGACAGGGGGATTGTACGAGCAGTACTTC.

This clonotype has more than one count but fewer than ten. V gene TRBV7-9 combines with J gene TRBJ2-3; 13 nucleotides match TRBD2. With V trimmed by 5 bases and J by 1 base, 9 bases remained unmatched. Germline lookup yields CDR1 SEHNR and CDR2 FQNEAQ (reference sequence). The CDR3 covers 18 residues. In nucleotides, the CDR3 is TGTGCCAGCAGCCCCAGGACTAGCGGGAGCTATGGCACAGATACGCAGTATTTT. As protein: CASSPRTSGSYGTDTQYF.

This clonotype was recorded many times. This chain's CDR3 is CASAQLAGWNEQFF. The CDR3 nucleotides read TGTGCCAGTGCCCAACTAGCGGGGTGGAATGAGCAGTTCTTC. V usage is TRBV27 and J usage is TRBJ2-1, with 10 bases identical to TRBD2. This CDR3 has 14 amino acids. Germline CDR1 MNHEY, CDR2 SMNVEV (reference sequence). The V segment lost 9 bases and the J segment 7 bases; nucleotides outside the gene matches: 9.

DNA of the CDR3: TGTGCCAGCAGCTCGGGTCGGGGGGAAGGAAAGACCCAGTACTTC. Translated: CASSSGRGEGKTQYF. The rearrangement links TRBV9 to TRBJ2-5; 7 nucleotides agree with TRBD2. V was pared by 4 bases and J by 6 bases, with 12 bases of the junction left unmatched. From germline, CDR1 is SGDLS and CDR2 YYNGEE. The CDR3 contains 15 residues.

The chain is built from TRBV7-6 and TRBJ2-1; D perhaps matches TRBD2 (5 bases). The germline V and J ends were trimmed by 6 bases and 3 bases, with 12 bases remaining between them. Looked up from germline, CDR1 is SGHVS and CDR2 is FNYEAQ. This CDR3 contains 14 residues. The CDR3 sequence is CASRLKEGYNEQFF. CDR3 DNA: TGTGCCAGCAGGTTAAAAGAGGGCTACAATGAGCAGTTCTTC.

The chain couples TRBV10-3 to TRBJ1-1; D not certain. The CDR3 covers 13 residues. Germline values: CDR1 ENHRY, CDR2 SYGVKD. V was clipped by 6 bases and J by 2 bases, with 10 bases between them. CDR3 loop: CAIRLDKNTEAFF. In DNA form, the CDR3 reads TGTGCCATCAGGCTCGACAAAAACACTGAAGCTTTCTTT.

The CDR3 spells CAISEGYTDTQYF. The CDR3 DNA is TGTGCCATCAGTGAGGGCTACACAGATACGCAGTATTTT. The chain recombines TRBV10-3 with TRBJ2-3, with no clear D. The CDR3 is 13 amino acids. V lost 2 bases and J 2 bases, leaving 5 bases between the germline ends. The germline CDR1 and CDR2 sequences are ENHRY and SYGVKD.

As for this clonotype: The junction shows a germline mismatch at one end, possibly a read error. This chain joins TRBV12-3 or TRBV12-4 and TRBJ2-7; the D is unclear. This CDR3 comprises 16 residues. In DNA, the CDR3 is TGTGCAAGCAGTTTATTCCGGGCTAACCGGCTATACGAGCAGTACTTC. Translation: CASSLFRANRLYEQYF.

The DNA for the CDR3 is TGTGCCAGCAGCTTACGGAACAGTAACTATGGCTACACCTTC. Amino acid sequence: CASSLRNSNYGYTF. The chain combines TRBV5-5 with TRBJ1-2; D not resolved. V gave up 2 bases and J gave up 1 base, with 9 bases separating them. The CDR3 extends over 14 amino acids. Germline loops: CDR1 SGHKS, CDR2 YYEKEE (reference sequence).

This clonotype was detected a few times. One end of the junction is discordant with germline, which a read error may explain. This chain joins TRBV5-6 and TRBJ2-5; 9 bases fit TRBD1. Germline loops: CDR1 SGHDT, CDR2 YYEEEE. The CDR3 has 16 amino acids. This chain's CDR3 is CASSLGPGQGREAQYF. The CDR3 bases are TGTGCCAGCAGCTTGGGTCCGGGACAGGGAAGAGAGGCCCAGTACTTC. The full variable domain, in which reference TRBV5-6 and TRBJ2-5 provide the parts outside the CDR3, is DAGVTQSPTHLIKTRGQQVTLRCSPKSGHDTVSWYQQALGQGPQFIFQYYEEEERQRGNFPDRFSGHQFPNYSSELNVNALLLGDSALYLCASSLGPGQGREAQYFGPGTRLLVL.

The rearrangement links TRBV7-2 to TRBJ2-1; 8 nucleotides align to TRBD2. CDR1 and CDR2 (germline): SGHTA, FQGNSA. Trimming cost V 2 bases and J 8 bases; bases outside gene matches: 11. CDR3 length: 16 amino acids. The CDR3 sequence is CASSLRGGLVGYEQFF. In nucleotides, the CDR3 is TGTGCCAGCAGCTTAAGGGGGGGACTAGTCGGCTATGAGCAGTTCTTC. Combining the CDR3 with reference TRBV7-2 and TRBJ2-1 gives the whole variable domain GAGVSQSPSNKVTEKGKDVELRCDPISGHTALYWYRQSLGQGLEFLIYFQGNSAPDKSGLPSDRFSAERTGGSVSTLTIQRTQQEDSAVYLCASSLRGGLVGYEQFFGPGTRLTVL.

This clonotype was counted a few times. The genes are TRBV9 and TRBJ2-1, with 15 bases matching TRBD2. Germline trimming cut 0 bases from V and 13 bases from J; bases unmatched to any gene: 5. CDR3 length: 15 amino acids. CDR1 is SGDLS, CDR2 YYNGEE, per germline. The CDR3 coding sequence is TGTGCCAGCAGCGTAGCCGGGACTAGCGGGGGGACTCAGTTCTTC. It specifies CASSVAGTSGGTQFF.

At least ten counts were recorded for this clonotype. The chain has TRBV12-3 or TRBV12-4 and TRBJ2-7; 7 bases align to TRBD2. Trimming removed 6 bases from V and 2 bases from J; junction bases left unmatched: 4. This CDR3 is built from 13 residues. The CDR3 region is CASSFGLAYEQYF. The CDR3 DNA sequence: TGTGCCAGCAGCTTTGGACTAGCCTACGAGCAGTACTTC.

This clonotype was picked up a small number of times. The genes are TRBV5-1 and TRBJ1-2; no firm D call. The CDR3 is 15 residues long. Germline lookup yields CDR1 SGHRS and CDR2 YFSETQ. Deletions cut 3 bases from V and 8 bases from J, with 20 bases between. The CDR3 reads CASSSTGDSPIGYTF. The CDR3 region has the DNA TGCGCCAGCAGCTCTACCGGAGATTCCCCTATAGGCTACACCTTC.

The rearrangement uses TRBV20-1 and TRBJ2-3; TRBD2 matches 12 bases. The J segment lost 5 bases and the V segment lost 6 bases, leaving 9 bases of the junction unmatched. CDR1 DFQATT and CDR2 SNEGSKA come from the germline V gene (reference sequence). This CDR3 spans 15 amino acids. CDR3 coding DNA: TGCAGTGCCACCAGACTAGCGGGAGCGGGAGATACGCAGTATTTT. This sequence encodes CSATRLAGAGDTQYF.

This chain links TRBV5-1 with TRBJ2-6; 11 bases are shared with TRBD1. Germline V lookup: CDR1 SGHRS, CDR2 YFSETQ. After removal of 3 bases from V and 3 bases from J, the junction contained 8 bases not matched to a gene. CDR3 length: 18 amino acids. CDR3 residues: CASSSGQGALSGANVLTF. DNA for the CDR3: TGCGCCAGCAGCTCAGGACAGGGGGCGCTGAGTGGGGCCAACGTCCTGACTTTC. Full variable domain (remainder filled in from reference TRBV5-1 and TRBJ2-6): KAGVTQTPRYLIKTRGQQVTLSCSPISGHRSVSWYQQTPGQGLQFLFEYFSETQRNKGNFPGRFSGRQFSNSRSEMNVSTLELGDSALYLCASSSGQGALSGANVLTFGAGSRLTVL.

A few counts support this clonotype. V is TRBV4-2 and J is TRBJ2-7, with TRBD2 matching 16 bases. The length of the CDR3 is 18 residues. Trimming at V came to 4 bases and at J to 7 bases, leaving 13 bases not matched to a gene. Looked up from germline, CDR1 is LGHNA and CDR2 is YNFKEQ. CDR3 coding DNA: TGTGCCAGCAGCCTGGGGACTAGCGGGAGGGCCCTCTCGGATGAGCAGTACTTC. Its protein is CASSLGTSGRALSDEQYF.

The chain has TRBV24-1 and TRBJ1-2, with D perhaps TRBD1 (6 bases). The CDR3 runs 13 residues. Germline V lookup: CDR1 KGHDR, CDR2 SFDVKD. Deletions cut 4 bases from V and 8 bases from J, with 13 bases between. The CDR3 DNA reads TGTGCCACCAGTGAGGATACAGGGTGGGGCTACACCTTC. Its translation is CATSEDTGWGYTF.

The chain couples TRBV29-1 to TRBJ1-1; 8 bases line up with TRBD1. Germline V gives CDR1 SQVTM, CDR2 ANQGSEA. The CDR3 runs 16 residues. The ends lost 3 bases at V and 0 bases at J; junction bases unmatched: 9. CDR3 sequence reads: CSVDGVGTGLNTEAFF. The CDR3 nucleotides are TGCAGCGTTGATGGTGTAGGGACAGGACTGAACACTGAAGCTTTCTTT.

The rearrangement uses TRBV12-3 or TRBV12-4 and TRBJ1-1; D gene ambiguous. This CDR3 has 13 residues. Trimming stripped 7 bases from V and 10 bases from J, with 19 bases between. The CDR3 is CASKPGYRVGAFF. DNA of the CDR3: TGTGCCAGCAAACCGGGATACCGAGTGGGAGCTTTCTTT.

About this clonotype itself: One junction end does not reproduce the germline sequence, and a read error may be involved. J is TRBJ1-5 and V is TRBV15, with 7 bases lining up with TRBD1. CDR3 length: 14 residues. Germline V CDR1 and CDR2: LNHNV, YYDKDF (reference sequence). As DNA, the CDR3 is TGTGACACCAGCAATGACAGGGTGGGCCAGCCCCAGCATTTT. Protein: CDTSNDRVGQPQHF.

This clonotype was counted a few times. The V call is TRBV7-9, the J call TRBJ1-5, with a tentative D call TRBD1 (5 bases). This CDR3 has 18 residues. V lost 1 base to trimming and J lost 2 bases, with 18 bases between them. Germline CDR1 reads SEHNR; CDR2 reads FQNEAQ (reference sequence). The CDR3 DNA sequence: TGTGCCAGCAGCTTAGGATCCGGTGGGGGGAGAGGCAATCAGCCCCAGCATTTT. Protein product: CASSLGSGGGRGNQPQHF.

The rearrangement joins TRBV27 to TRBJ1-5; TRBD1 is a possible D gene (6 bases). The CDR3 has 16 residues. V lost 5 bases and J lost 7, with 21 bases in between. Germline V gene data show CDR1 as MNHEY and CDR2 as SMNVEV (reference sequence). The CDR3 DNA reads TGTGCCAGCAGTCCCACCCAGGGGATCGGAGTCCAGCCCCAGCATTTT. Residues: CASSPTQGIGVQPQHF.